The clone carrying this TCR beta chain has at least ten counts. The antigen remains undetermined. Overall study results and limits: Tumor Treg TCRs overlapped most with tumor naive CD4+ cells. Whole repertoires were not studied in the larger cohort, only one V-J beta rearrangement.

With 4 bases removed from V and 3 bases from J, the gap between germline ends came to 16 bases. CDR1 SQVTM and CDR2 ANQGSEA come from the germline V gene. CDR3 length equals 14 residues. CD25-based Treg depletion was applied to purified naive CD4+ T cells. Semi-nested PCR with Nested Universal Primer A followed constant-region reverse priming of full-length variable regions. Each CDR3 protein gets one entry after TCRdb re-called the 5' RACE reads with MiXCR. The data show about 40,000 distinct CDR3 sequences, about 20% seen once. The TCR sequence derives from a female donor with breast cancer. Sequencing was carried out using naive CD4+ T cells sorted from a lymph node. Subset meaning: naive CD4+ T cells, CD4+CD45RA+CD25-. The chain employs TRBV29-1 and TRBJ2-7; D is uncertain. This chain's CDR3 is CSVVIISGVYEQYF. CDR3 nucleotides: TGCAGCGTTGTGATCATATCTGGTGTCTACGAGCAGTACTTC.